This entry is about one T cell receptor beta chain. Its antigen is not known. This record belongs to a study of PD-1 blockade in classical Hodgkin lymphoma. The overall study: Nivolumab dosed at 3 mg/kg went to patients intravenously every 2 weeks.

Study-level points and caveats: A significant rise in TCR diversity was seen by C4D1 for CD4+ cells but not for CD8+ cells. The study reported lower baseline TCR diversity in newly diagnosed patients than in healthy donors.

Generated by immunoSEQ multiplex PCR, the TCRdb table keeps only in-frame clones and is missing some. This table holds almost 100,000 clones, approximately 92% found once. Brentuximab vedotin exposure varied, and every patient relapsed after autologous stem cell transplantation. Germline trimming cut 8 bases from V and 11 bases from J; bases unmatched to any gene: 12. Germline assignment: CDR1 SGHTA and CDR2 FQGTGA. The CDR3 spans 13 residues. The chain employs TRBV7-3 and TRBJ2-4; 7 positions agree with TRBD1. The TCR sequence derives from a human donor with classical Hodgkin lymphoma. The sequencing here drew on peripheral blood mononuclear cells (PBMCs), taken at baseline. The CDR3 spells CASARTGAQVQYF. In DNA, the CDR3 is TGTGCCAGCGCCCGGACAGGCGCTCAGGTTCAGTACTTC.